This TCR beta chain was documented in a study of vaccination and CD4 T cells after COVID-19. An Oncomine TCR Beta short-read assay was used to sequence the DNA from cultured CD4+ T cells. TCRdb reprocessed the PCR reads via MiXCR and lists one record per CDR3 protein. The table records more than 9,000 distinct CDR3 sequences, roughly 40% of them present only once. With respect to this clonotype: Its antigen is not known.

CDR3 size: 14 residues. Trimming took off 7 bases at V and 0 bases at J, with 12 bases between the two ends. Looked up from germline, CDR1 is MNHNS and CDR2 is SASEGT. The treatment is: roughly 10-day PBMC culture with coronavirus spike peptide pools or control peptides (ViraFEST assay). Material for sequencing was CD4+ T cells from blood, cultured in vitro. This receptor was obtained from a human donor who had recovered from COVID-19. This sequence joins TRBV6-1 and TRBJ1-2; D perhaps matches TRBD1 (6 bases). CDR3 in DNA: TGTGCCAGCAAGGGGACACCCTCTAACTATGGCTACACCTTC. This gives the protein CASKGTPSNYGYTF.